The entry below describes one TCR beta chain. What it binds is unknown. CDR3 length: 15 residues. Per the germline V gene, CDR1 is SGHDT and CDR2 is YYEEEE. V gave up 2 bases and J gave up 10 bases, with 16 bases separating them. These data belong to a study of Ad26.COV2.S vaccination and SARS-CoV-2 variants. Whole-study context: The study gave Ad26.COV2.S intramuscularly, once or twice 56 days apart.

TCRdb keeps only in-frame clones here, not all; method: immunoSEQ multiplex PCR. The sample lists around 380,000 clones, 88% occurring once. Treatment denoted: about 20 received Ad26.COV2.S at low or high dose, single or two shots; five or six received placebo; per-sample allocation not given. Specimen acquisition occurred on day 63 following the initial vaccine or placebo injection. It was Wuhan-strain SARS-CoV-2 spike that the Ad26 vaccine vector expressed. Findings and limits, study-wide: Overall T cell responses may have been underestimated by the analyses of TCR breadth and depth. People who got the vaccine or the placebo had similar non-spike TCR breadth.

The receptor's source is a person between 18 and 60 years old who received the Ad26.COV2.S COVID-19 vaccine or a placebo. The sequencing here drew on peripheral blood, taken in a trial of Ad26.COV2.S vaccine versus placebo. V usage is TRBV5-6 and J usage is TRBJ1-6, with D unclear. DNA for the CDR3: TGTGCCAGCAGCTTTCGGGCCCTGTCGTTCTCACCCCTCCACTTT. Amino acids: CASSFRALSFSPLHF.